This is a list of T cell receptor beta chains from one sample in a study of T cell responses to AZD1222 COVID-19 vaccine. Clones were read by immunoSEQ multiplex PCR, and TCRdb kept only the in-frame ones, dropping some. Here the sample spans approximately 150,000 clones, approximately 90% being singletons. The source was peripheral blood, collected 28 days after the second AZD1222 dose. Every receptor here comes from an adult who received the AZD1222 COVID-19 vaccine. Each CDR3 is given with its conserved first and last residue. D genes are given only for firm matches. Clone size appears in some rows only: once, few, many, or a class for an expanded clone.

d_call j_call v_call clone_size cdr3_aa cdr3_nt
TRBD1 TRBJ1-2 TRBV15 - CATSLTGANYGYTF TGTGCCACCAGTCTAACAGGGGCTAACTATGGCTACACCTTC
TRBD1 TRBJ2-7 TRBV19 - CASSGYRGRRDEQYF TGTGCCAGTAGTGGGTACAGGGGGCGTAGGGACGAGCAGTACTTC
- TRBJ1-4 TRBV27 - CASSLSSAVQNEKLFF TGTGCCAGCAGTTTATCGTCGGCCGTCCAAAATGAAAAACTGTTTTTT
TRBD2 TRBJ2-2 TRBV6-2/TRBV6-3 - CASSHGGVGELFF TGTGCCAGCAGCCACGGGGGGGTCGGGGAGCTGTTTTTT
- TRBJ2-7 TRBV4-1 once CASSQGGRRVSEQYF TGCGCCAGCAGCCAAGGAGGGCGGCGGGTCAGCGAGCAGTACTTC
- TRBJ2-4 TRBV18 - CASSPPTGLAKNIQYF TGTGCCAGCTCCCCTCCGACGGGACTAGCCAAAAACATTCAGTACTTC
- TRBJ1-5 TRBV20-1 - CSASGLNQPQHF TGCAGTGCTAGTGGTCTCAATCAGCCCCAGCATTTT
- TRBJ2-7 TRBV5-1 - CASREYRDRSYEQYF TGCGCCAGCAGGGAGTACAGGGACCGCTCCTACGAGCAGTACTTC
- TRBJ1-1 TRBV29-1 - CSVDTGSTEAFF TGCAGCGTTGATACAGGGTCCACTGAAGCTTTCTTT
TRBD2 TRBJ2-3 TRBV6-4 few CASSDTTSGPDTQYF TGTGCCAGCAGTGACACAACTAGCGGGCCAGATACGCAGTATTTT
TRBD1 TRBJ1-5 TRBV6-5 - CASSPDRVGNQPQHF TGTGCCAGCAGTCCGGACAGGGTGGGCAATCAGCCCCAGCATTTT
- TRBJ1-2 TRBV3-1/TRBV3-2 once CASSQEDYGYTF TGTGCCAGCAGCCAAGAGGACTATGGCTACACCTTC
TRBD1 TRBJ1-2 TRBV14 - CASGTGSNYGYTF TGTGCCAGCGGGACAGGGTCTAACTATGGCTACACCTTC
- TRBJ1-1 TRBV14 - CASSPVSTEAFF TGTGCCAGCAGCCCCGTGAGCACTGAAGCTTTCTTT
- TRBJ2-2 TRBV3-1/TRBV3-2 few CASSPSNTGELFF TGTGCCAGCAGCCCCTCGAACACCGGGGAGCTGTTTTTT
TRBD1 TRBJ1-2 TRBV4-2 - CASSREQGAYGYTF TGTGCCAGCAGCCGTGAACAGGGGGCCTATGGCTACACCTTC
TRBD1 TRBJ2-6 TRBV3-1/TRBV3-2 - CASSKRTGAGANVLTF TGTGCCAGCAGCAAAAGGACAGGGGCCGGGGCCAACGTCCTGACTTTC
- TRBJ2-5 TRBV29-1 once CSAKGGETQYF TGCAGCGCTAAGGGGGGAGAGACCCAGTACTTC
TRBD1 TRBJ2-3 TRBV18 - CASSSPGTGGTDTQYF TGTGCCAGCTCATCACCCGGGACAGGGGGCACAGATACGCAGTATTTT
- TRBJ2-5 TRBV19 once CASSPGSMRETQYF TGTGCCAGTAGCCCAGGGTCGATGAGGGAGACCCAGTACTTC
- TRBJ1-2 TRBV5-1 - CASSLRGNYGYTF TGCGCCAGCAGCTTGAGAGGGAACTATGGCTACACCTTC
- TRBJ1-4 TRBV19 - CASSSTNEKLFF TGTGCCAGTAGTTCAACTAATGAAAAACTGTTTTTT
- TRBJ1-2 TRBV9 - CASSGRDPPKDYGYTF TGTGCCAGCAGCGGACGGGACCCCCCGAAGGACTATGGCTACACCTTC
TRBD1 TRBJ2-7 TRBV6-5 - CASSYQAGTGYHEQYF TGTGCCAGCAGTTACCAGGCCGGGACAGGGTACCACGAGCAGTACTTC
- TRBJ1-4 TRBV28 - CASSLSFWEKLFF TGTGCCAGCAGTTTATCCTTTTGGGAAAAACTGTTTTTT
- TRBJ2-5 TRBV20-1 - CSASRGSETQYF TGCAGTGCTAGTCGGGGGAGCGAGACCCAGTACTTC
- TRBJ1-5 TRBV2 - CASSERGNQPQHF TGTGCCAGCAGTGAACGGGGAAATCAGCCCCAGCATTTT
- TRBJ1-1 TRBV4-1 - CASSQLRNTEAFF TGCGCCAGCAGCCAACTAAGAAACACTGAAGCTTTCTTT
- TRBJ2-5 TRBV18 - CASSPLGQETQYF TGTGCCAGCTCACCCCTGGGGCAAGAGACCCAGTACTTC
- TRBJ1-1 TRBV2 - CASSATSSEAFF TGTGCCAGCAGTGCGACCAGCTCTGAAGCTTTCTTT
- TRBJ1-2 TRBV4-1 - CASSQEWGVANYGYTF TGCGCCAGCAGCCAAGAGTGGGGCGTAGCTAACTATGGCTACACCTTC
- TRBJ2-7 TRBV3-1/TRBV3-2 - CASSQEGGDYEQYF TGTGCCAGCAGCCAAGAGGGTGGGGACTACGAGCAGTACTTC
- TRBJ2-7 TRBV6-6 - CASSYRIPYEQYF TGTGCCAGCAGTTACAGGATCCCCTACGAGCAGTACTTC
TRBD1 TRBJ1-4 TRBV18 - CASSYKGASEKLFF TGTGCCAGCTCATACAAGGGGGCCAGTGAAAAACTGTTTTTT
- TRBJ2-1 TRBV29-1 - CSVERPGSSYNEQFF TGCAGCGTTGAACGTCCTGGGAGCTCCTACAATGAGCAGTTCTTC
- TRBJ1-3 TRBV5-1 once CASSFAGSSGNTIYF TGCGCCAGCAGCTTCGCAGGAAGCTCTGGAAACACCATATATTTT
- TRBJ1-3 TRBV7-9 once CASSPIDTIYF TGTGCCAGCAGCCCGATTGACACCATATATTTT
- TRBJ1-3 TRBV7-9 - CASSSPPGSSRPAGNTIYF TGTGCCAGCAGCTCCCCCCCGGGATCTTCTCGGCCCGCTGGAAACACCATATATTTT
TRBD1 TRBJ2-1 TRBV5-1 - CASSKQGPSYNEQFF TGCGCCAGCAGCAAACAGGGGCCCTCCTACAATGAGCAGTTCTTC
TRBD2 TRBJ2-7 TRBV4-2 - CASSLFLADYEQYF TGTGCCAGCAGCCTGTTTCTAGCGGACTACGAGCAGTACTTC
TRBD1 TRBJ2-7 TRBV24-1 - CATSDGTGTSAYEQYF TGTGCCACCAGTGATGGGACAGGGACATCAGCGTACGAGCAGTACTTC
- TRBJ1-2 TRBV5-4 - CASSRGGTNYGYTF TGTGCCAGCAGCCGGGGCGGTACTAACTATGGCTACACCTTC
- TRBJ1-4 TRBV7-9 - CASRLSSGLNEKLFF TGTGCCAGCAGATTGAGTTCGGGGTTGAATGAAAAACTGTTTTTT
TRBD2 TRBJ2-1 TRBV27 - CASSLRPPGGGRVEQFF TGTGCCAGCAGCCTTAGGCCCCCGGGAGGAGGCCGGGTTGAGCAGTTCTTC
- TRBJ2-1 TRBV7-8 - CASSRIQGNEQFF TGTGCCAGCAGCCGAATTCAGGGCAATGAGCAGTTCTTC
- TRBJ1-5 TRBV19 - CASSTKHGEGPQHF TGTGCCAGTAGTACTAAACATGGCGAGGGGCCCCAGCATTTT
TRBD1 TRBJ1-6 TRBV30 - CAWSHRGGYSPLHF TGTGCCTGGAGTCACAGGGGAGGCTACTCACCCCTCCACTTT
- TRBJ2-2 TRBV6-5 once CASRWRTLNTGELFF TGTGCCAGCAGGTGGAGGACTCTGAACACCGGGGAGCTGTTTTTT
- TRBJ1-1 TRBV10-3 - CAISETGGNTEAFF TGTGCCATCAGTGAGACCGGGGGAAACACTGAAGCTTTCTTT
TRBD1 TRBJ1-6 TRBV7-8 - CASSPQRDRGSSPLHF TGTGCCAGCAGCCCCCAGCGGGACAGGGGCAGTTCACCCCTCCACTTT
- TRBJ2-3 TRBV7-8 - CASSRLAGRDTQYF TGTGCCAGCAGCCGACTGGCGGGGAGGGATACGCAGTATTTT
- TRBJ1-2 TRBV6-1 - CASSEAEGPYGYTF TGTGCCAGCAGTGAAGCCGAGGGGCCCTATGGCTACACCTTC
- TRBJ1-1 TRBV3-1/TRBV3-2 once CASSQLRGARTEAFF TGTGCCAGCAGCCAATTGAGAGGGGCGCGGACTGAAGCTTTCTTT
- TRBJ2-1 TRBV19 once CASSPSPTSNEQFF TGTGCCAGTAGTCCCTCACCTACGAGTAATGAGCAGTTCTTC
TRBD2 TRBJ2-3 TRBV10-1 - CASGHRGSRADTQYF TGCGCCAGCGGTCATCGCGGGAGCAGGGCGGATACGCAGTATTTT
TRBD1 TRBJ1-5 TRBV7-8 - CASSLDGRGLGYSNQPQHF TGTGCCAGCAGCTTAGATGGCAGGGGGCTTGGGTATAGCAATCAGCCCCAGCATTTT
- TRBJ1-4 TRBV7-2 - CASSLEGFEKLFF TGTGCCAGCAGCTTAGAGGGGTTTGAAAAACTGTTTTTT
- TRBJ1-1 TRBV19 - CASSIGGIELNAEAFF TGTGCCAGTAGTATTGGGGGGATTGAGCTTAACGCTGAAGCTTTCTTT
- TRBJ1-4 TRBV10-2 - CASSEGGREKLFF TGCGCCAGCAGTGAAGGGGGTAGGGAAAAACTGTTTTTT
TRBD2 TRBJ2-1 TRBV4-1 - CASSPPSSGSVNEQFF TGCGCCAGCAGCCCCCCCTCTAGCGGGAGTGTGAATGAGCAGTTCTTC